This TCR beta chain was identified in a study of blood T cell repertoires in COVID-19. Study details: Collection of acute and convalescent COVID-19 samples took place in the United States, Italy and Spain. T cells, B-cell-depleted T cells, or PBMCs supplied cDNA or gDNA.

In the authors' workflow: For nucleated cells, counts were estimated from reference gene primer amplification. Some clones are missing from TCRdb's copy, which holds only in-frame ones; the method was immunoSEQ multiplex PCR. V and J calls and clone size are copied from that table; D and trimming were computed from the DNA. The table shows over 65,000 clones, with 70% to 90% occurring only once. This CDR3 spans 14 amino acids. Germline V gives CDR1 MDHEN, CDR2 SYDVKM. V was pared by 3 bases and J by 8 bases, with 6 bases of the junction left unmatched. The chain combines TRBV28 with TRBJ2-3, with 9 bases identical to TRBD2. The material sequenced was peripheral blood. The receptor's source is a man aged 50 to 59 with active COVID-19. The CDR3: CASSFGRTSVTQYF. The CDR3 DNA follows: TGTGCCAGCAGTTTCGGACGGACTAGCGTTACGCAGTATTTT. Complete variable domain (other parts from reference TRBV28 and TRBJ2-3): DVKVTQSSRYLVKRTGEKVFLECVQDMDHENMFWYRQDPGLGLRLIYFSYDVKMKEKGDIPEGYSVSREKKERFSLILESASTNQTSMYLCASSFGRTSVTQYFGPGTRLTVL.